These 10 T cell receptor beta chains came from one sample sequenced in a study of T cells in Graves' hyperthyroidism and ophthalmopathy. RNA transcripts served as the template for amplifying TCR beta CDR3 regions. During a first-round RT-PCR of the TCR CDR3, the HTBI primer set was used. A single record per CDR3 protein comes from TCRdb applying MiXCR to the multiplex PCR reads. The sample lists 500,000 to 650,000 distinct CDR3 sequences, roughly 15% occurring once. Sequenced material: blood. These receptors came from a woman aged 45-65 years with Graves' ophthalmopathy.

This clonotype was seen ten or more times. The CDR3, as DNA: TGTGCCAGCAGCCGCGGACCATCGGGGTGGACCCAGTACTTC. It codes for CASSRGPSGWTQYF. The chain couples TRBV7-2 to TRBJ2-5; D possibly corresponds to TRBD2 (5 bases). Trimming left V 5 bases short and J 7 bases short, with 17 bases between. Per the germline V gene, CDR1 is SGHTA and CDR2 is FQGNSA. The CDR3 totals 14 residues.

This clonotype has more than one count but fewer than ten. The chain couples TRBV7-9 to TRBJ2-1; TRBD2 might be the D (5 bases). This CDR3 has 13 amino acids. Germline V lookup: CDR1 SEHNR, CDR2 FQNEAQ (reference sequence). The germline V and J ends were trimmed by 3 bases and 6 bases, with 9 bases remaining between them. The CDR3 DNA reads as TGTGCCAGCAGCTTGGGGAGAATCAATGAGCAGTTCTTC. Translation: CASSLGRINEQFF.

V gene TRBV14 combines with J gene TRBJ2-2; unclear D gene. The length of the CDR3 is 18 residues. The germline V and J ends were trimmed by 2 bases and 2 bases, with 18 bases remaining between them. The germline V gene encodes CDR1 SGHDN and CDR2 FVKESK. CDR3 residues: CASSQRPLSALNTGELFF. In DNA, the CDR3 is TGTGCCAGCAGCCAAAGACCCTTATCAGCGCTAAACACCGGGGAGCTGTTTTTT.

This clonotype occurred many times. The chain uses TRBV2 and TRBJ2-1, with no clear D. The CDR3 runs to 14 residues. The V gene lost 8 bases and the J gene lost 8 bases, with 19 bases spanning the gap. CDR1 is SNHLY, CDR2 FYNNEI, per germline. CDR3 bases: TGTGCCAGCTCGGAATTATCGCCCCGCGATGAGCAGTTCTTC. Translated: CASSELSPRDEQFF.

This clonotype was detected many times. The chain recombines TRBV3-1 with TRBJ1-1; weak D call: TRBD1 (5 bases). V was clipped by 4 bases and J by 3 bases, with 15 bases between them. The CDR3 length is 15 residues. From germline, CDR1 is LGHDT and CDR2 YNNKEL (reference sequence). The CDR3 DNA follows: TGTGCCAGCAGCCCCTTGAGCAGGGAGGACACTGAAGCTTTCTTT. Its translation: CASSPLSREDTEAFF.

The table lists this clonotype with many counts. The V gene is TRBV20-1, the J gene TRBJ2-1; 7 bases are shared with TRBD2. Looked up from germline, CDR1 is DFQATT and CDR2 is SNEGSKA (reference sequence). The CDR3 sequence is 16 residues long. V dropped 0 bases and J dropped 4; count of bases not matched to a gene: 9. The CDR3 reads CSARDRLLAVYNEQFF. CDR3 coding DNA: TGCAGTGCTAGAGATCGGCTTCTAGCGGTTTACAATGAGCAGTTCTTC.

In its sample, this clonotype was seen once. A much larger clone lies one base from this, so it may be a read error. CDR3 region: CASSLEAMGARYEQFF. As DNA, the CDR3 is TGTGCCAGCAGCCTCGAAGCGATGGGGGCTCGCTACGAGCAGTTCTTC. This chain joins TRBV13 and TRBJ2-7, with a tentative D call TRBD1 (6 bases). The closer fit of TRBJ2-1 to the DNA end suggests the J call may be wrong. Germline V lookup: CDR1 PRHDT, CDR2 FYEKMQ (reference sequence). This CDR3 has 16 amino acids.

This clonotype has a handful of counts. This sequence joins TRBV6-1 and TRBJ1-1; no clear D. V shed 6 bases and J shed 2 bases, with 13 bases lying between them. Per germline, CDR1 MNHNS and CDR2 SASEGT. This CDR3 has 14 amino acids. The CDR3 DNA reads TGTGCCAGCAGCTGGTCTACAGATAACACTGAAGCTTTCTTT. Amino acids: CASSWSTDNTEAFF.

This clonotype was recorded many times. V gene TRBV9 combines with J gene TRBJ1-1, with D tentatively TRBD1 (6 bases). The germline V gene has CDR1 SGDLS and CDR2 YYNGEE. V was cut by 6 bases and J by 1 base, with 13 bases left in between. CDR3 length equals 14 residues. The CDR3 DNA sequence: TGTGCCAGCACCGCGATGGACAGGAACACTGAAGCTTTCTTT. This gives the protein CASTAMDRNTEAFF.

This clonotype showed up just a few times. This rearrangement joins TRBV10-3 to TRBJ2-6; TRBD1 might be the D (6 bases). The CDR3 runs to 16 residues. Germline CDR1 is ENHRY and CDR2 is SYGVKD. Trimming removed 7 bases at V and 0 bases at J, with 13 bases between. CDR3 amino acids: CAIKTDSSSGANVLTF. In DNA form, the CDR3 reads TGTGCCATCAAGACGGACAGTTCCTCTGGGGCCAACGTCCTGACTTTC.